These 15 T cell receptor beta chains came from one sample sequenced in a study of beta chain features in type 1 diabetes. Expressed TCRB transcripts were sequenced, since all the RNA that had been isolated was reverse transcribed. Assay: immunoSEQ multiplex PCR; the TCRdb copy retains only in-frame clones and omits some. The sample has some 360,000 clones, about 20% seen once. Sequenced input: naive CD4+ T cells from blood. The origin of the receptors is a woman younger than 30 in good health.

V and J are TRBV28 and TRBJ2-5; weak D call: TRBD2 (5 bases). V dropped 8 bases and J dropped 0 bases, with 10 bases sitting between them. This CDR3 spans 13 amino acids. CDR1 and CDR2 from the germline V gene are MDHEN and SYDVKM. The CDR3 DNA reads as TGTGCCAGCCACCCGGAGGACCAAGAGACCCAGTACTTC. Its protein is CASHPEDQETQYF.

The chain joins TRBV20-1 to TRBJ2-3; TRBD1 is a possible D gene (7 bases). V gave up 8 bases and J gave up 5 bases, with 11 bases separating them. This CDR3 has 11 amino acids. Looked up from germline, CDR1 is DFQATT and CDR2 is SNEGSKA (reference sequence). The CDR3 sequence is CSPQGGDTQYF. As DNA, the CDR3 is TGCAGTCCTCAGGGGGGAGATACGCAGTATTTT.

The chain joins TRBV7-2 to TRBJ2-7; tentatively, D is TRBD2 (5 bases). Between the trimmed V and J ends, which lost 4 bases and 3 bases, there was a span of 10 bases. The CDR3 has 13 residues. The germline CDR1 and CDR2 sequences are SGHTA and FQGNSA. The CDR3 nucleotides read TGTGCCAGCAGCTCAACTAGAATCTACGAGCAGTACTTC. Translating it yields CASSSTRIYEQYF.

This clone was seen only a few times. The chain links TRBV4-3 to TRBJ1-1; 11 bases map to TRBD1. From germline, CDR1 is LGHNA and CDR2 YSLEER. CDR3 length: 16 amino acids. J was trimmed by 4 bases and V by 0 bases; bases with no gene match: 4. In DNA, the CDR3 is TGCGCCAGCAGCCAAGATCTAGGGACAGGGGGCACTGAAGCTTTCTTT. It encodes CASSQDLGTGGTEAFF.

CDR3 residues: CASSEGPRRQFF. The DNA for the CDR3 is TGTGCCAGCAGTGAAGGGCCCCGCAGGCAGTTCTTC. The gene calls are TRBV2 and TRBJ2-1; D gene uncertain. V was cut by 1 base and J by 12 bases, with 10 bases left in between. The CDR3 contains 12 residues. Germline CDR1 is SNHLY and CDR2 is FYNNEI.

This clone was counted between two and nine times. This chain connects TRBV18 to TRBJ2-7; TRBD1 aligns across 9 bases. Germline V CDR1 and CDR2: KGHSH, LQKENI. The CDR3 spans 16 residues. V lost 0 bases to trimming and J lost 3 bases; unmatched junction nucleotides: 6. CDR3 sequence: CASSPPLGQGNYEQYF. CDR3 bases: TGTGCCAGCTCACCACCGTTGGGACAGGGAAACTACGAGCAGTACTTC.

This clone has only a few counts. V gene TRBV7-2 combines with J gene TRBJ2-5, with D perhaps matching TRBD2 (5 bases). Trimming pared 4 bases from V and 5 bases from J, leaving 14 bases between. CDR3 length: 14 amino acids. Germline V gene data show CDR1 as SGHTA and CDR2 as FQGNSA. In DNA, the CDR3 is TGTGCCAGCAGCTCCGGGGATTTGAGGGAGACCCAGTACTTC. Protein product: CASSSGDLRETQYF.

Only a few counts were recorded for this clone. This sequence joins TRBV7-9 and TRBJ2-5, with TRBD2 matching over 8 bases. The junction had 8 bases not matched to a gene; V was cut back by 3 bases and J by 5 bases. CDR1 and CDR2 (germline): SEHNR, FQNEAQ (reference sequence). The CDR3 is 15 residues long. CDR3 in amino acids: CASSFGGGPRETQYF. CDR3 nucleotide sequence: TGTGCCAGCAGCTTCGGCGGGGGGCCGCGGGAGACCCAGTACTTC.

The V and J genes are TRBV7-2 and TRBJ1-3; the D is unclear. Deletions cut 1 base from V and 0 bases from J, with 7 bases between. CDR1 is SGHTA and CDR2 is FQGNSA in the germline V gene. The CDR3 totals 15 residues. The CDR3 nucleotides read TGTGCCAGCAGCTTAGTAGGAGGCTCTGGAAACACCATATATTTT. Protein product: CASSLVGGSGNTIYF.

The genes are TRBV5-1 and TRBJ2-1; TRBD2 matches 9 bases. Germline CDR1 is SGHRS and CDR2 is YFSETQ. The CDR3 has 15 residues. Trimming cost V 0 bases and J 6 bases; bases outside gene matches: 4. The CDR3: CASSLGSSGINEQFF. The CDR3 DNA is TGCGCCAGCAGCTTGGGCTCTAGCGGGATCAATGAGCAGTTCTTC.

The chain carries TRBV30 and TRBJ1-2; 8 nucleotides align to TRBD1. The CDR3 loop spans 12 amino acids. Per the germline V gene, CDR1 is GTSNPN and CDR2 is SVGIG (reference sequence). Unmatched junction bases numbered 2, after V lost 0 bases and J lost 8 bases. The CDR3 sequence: CAWSVGQGGYTF. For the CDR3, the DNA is TGTGCCTGGAGTGTTGGACAGGGCGGCTACACCTTC.

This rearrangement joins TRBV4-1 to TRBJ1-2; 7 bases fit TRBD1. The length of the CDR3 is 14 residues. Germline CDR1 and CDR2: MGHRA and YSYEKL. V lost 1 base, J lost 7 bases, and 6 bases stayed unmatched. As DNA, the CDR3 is TGCGCCAGCAGCCAAGTAGAGCAGGGGGGTGGCTACACCTTC. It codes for CASSQVEQGGGYTF.

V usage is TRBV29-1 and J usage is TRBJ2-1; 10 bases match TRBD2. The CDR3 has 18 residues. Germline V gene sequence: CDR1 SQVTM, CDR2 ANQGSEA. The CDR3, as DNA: TGCAGTCTTATCAGAAACCTGGCAGCGGGAGGGCCAAACAATGAGCAGTTCTTC. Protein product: CSLIRNLAAGGPNNEQFF.

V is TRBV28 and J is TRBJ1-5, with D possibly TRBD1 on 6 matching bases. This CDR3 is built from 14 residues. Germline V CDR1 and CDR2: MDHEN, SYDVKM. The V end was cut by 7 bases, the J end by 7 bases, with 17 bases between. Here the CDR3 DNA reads TGTGCCAGCATTCTGGGGGCGGGTGGCCAGCCCCAGCATTTT. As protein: CASILGAGGQPQHF.

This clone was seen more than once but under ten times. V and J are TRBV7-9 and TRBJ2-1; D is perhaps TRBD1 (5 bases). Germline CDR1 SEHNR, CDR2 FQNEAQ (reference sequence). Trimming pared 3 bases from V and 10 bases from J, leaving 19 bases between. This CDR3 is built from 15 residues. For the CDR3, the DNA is TGTGCCAGCAGCTTGGGGCGGTCCTCCCCCGGGGAGCAGTTCTTC. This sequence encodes CASSLGRSSPGEQFF. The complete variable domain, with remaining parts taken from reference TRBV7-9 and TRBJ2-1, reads DTGVSQNPRHKITKRGQNVTFRCDPISEHNRLYWYRQTLGQGPEFLTYFQNEAQLEKSRLLSDRFSAERPKGSFSTLEIQRTEQGDSAMYLCASSLGRSSPGEQFFGPGTRLTVL.